Here is one TCR beta chain with its context. In the source study's methods: Scientists estimated how many nucleated cells there were by amplifying reference gene primers. The table came from immunoSEQ multiplex PCR; TCRdb's copy has only in-frame clones and leaves some out. From that table come the V and J calls and clone size; the DNA was used to work out D and trimming. The sample shows 95,000 to 120,000 clones, roughly 81% of them seen only once. This record belongs to a study of blood T cell repertoires in COVID-19. Overall study: The origin of the acute and convalescent COVID-19 samples was the United States, Italy and Spain. Sources were T cells, B-cell-depleted T cells, or PBMCs; the material itself was cDNA or gDNA.

The germline CDR1 and CDR2 sequences are ENHRY and SYGVKD. V was pared by 6 bases and J by 6 bases, with 11 bases of the junction left unmatched. This CDR3 region has 15 residues. The chain is built from TRBV10-3 and TRBJ1-3; 7 bases are a match to TRBD1. Sequencing was performed on peripheral blood. This TCR derives from a man aged 40-55 years with acute or convalescent COVID-19. The DNA of the CDR3 is TGTGCCATCAGGGGGGACAGCCGTACACTAAACACCATATATTTT. It encodes CAIRGDSRTLNTIYF.